The 22 T cell receptor beta chains reported below all come from one sample, sequenced in a study of blood T cells in healthy people across ages. For the second PCR, which ran for about 6 to 11 cycles, a sample-barcoded 5' primer and a J-beta primer mix were used. TCRdb ran MiXCR on the 5' RACE reads and lists one entry per CDR3 protein. The sample shows about 620,000 distinct CDR3 sequences, roughly 21% of them seen only once. Sequencing input: blood. These receptors all stem from a man between 70 and 80 years old in good health.

The V gene is TRBV30, the J gene TRBJ1-4; D ambiguous. V lost 2 bases, J lost 2 bases, and 6 bases lay in between. This CDR3 contains 13 residues. Germline assignment: CDR1 GTSNPN and CDR2 SVGIG (reference sequence). The CDR3, as DNA: TGTGCCTGGAGTTCACTTACTAATGAAAAACTGTTTTTT. Encoded protein: CAWSSLTNEKLFF.

The table lists this clonotype with a few counts. The chain has TRBV13 and TRBJ2-1; TRBD1 aligns across 8 bases. The J call may be faulty, since TRBJ2-7 better matches the DNA end. The CDR3 length is 12 residues. Germline CDR1 is PRHDT and CDR2 is FYEKMQ (reference sequence). This CDR3 is CASSRTGGEQYF. CDR3 nucleotides: TGTGCCAGCAGCAGAACAGGGGGGGAGCAGTACTTC.

The genes are TRBV12-3 or TRBV12-4 and TRBJ1-4; maybe TRBD1 (5 bases). This CDR3 has 15 amino acids. Trimming took off 6 bases at V and 0 bases at J, with 11 bases between the two ends. CDR3 residues: CASRATGSTNEKLFF. DNA for the CDR3: TGTGCCAGCAGAGCTACAGGCTCAACTAATGAAAAACTGTTTTTT.

This clonotype was counted only a few times. J is TRBJ2-5 and V is TRBV18, with D possibly matching TRBD1 (5 bases). Trimming removed 2 bases from V and 5 bases from J, with 9 bases in between. The CDR3 runs to 13 residues. Germline CDR1 and CDR2: KGHSH and LQKENI. Written as DNA, the CDR3 is TGTGCCAGCTCACCATCAGGGATGGAGACCCAGTACTTC. Its translation is CASSPSGMETQYF. Combining the CDR3 with reference TRBV18 and TRBJ2-5 gives the whole variable domain NAGVMQNPRHLVRRRGQEARLRCSPMKGHSHVYWYRQLPEEGLKFMVYLQKENIIDESGMPKERFSAEFPKEGPSILRIQQVVRGDSAAYFCASSPSGMETQYFGPGTRLLVL.

This chain connects TRBV12-3 or TRBV12-4 to TRBJ2-1; a weak D match, TRBD1 (6 bases). Deletions cut 7 bases from V and 6 bases from J, with 16 bases between. This CDR3 is built from 14 residues. The CDR3 DNA is TGTGCCAGCACCGCCCGCGACAGGATCAATGAGCAGTTCTTC. It is translated as CASTARDRINEQFF.

This clonotype showed up many times. This sequence joins TRBV28 and TRBJ2-1; D is possibly TRBD2 (6 bases). The CDR3 contains 15 residues. V lost 6 bases and J lost 8, with 20 bases in between. Per germline, CDR1 MDHEN and CDR2 SYDVKM. The CDR3: CASRAGGAQTHEQFF. The CDR3 coding sequence is TGTGCCAGCAGGGCTGGAGGGGCCCAGACCCATGAGCAGTTCTTC.

This clonotype has a handful of counts. The gene calls are TRBV7-2 and TRBJ2-1; D is undetermined. CDR3 length: 14 amino acids. V was pared by 2 bases and J by 7 bases, with 12 bases between. Germline CDR1 is SGHTA and CDR2 is FQGNSA. CDR3 nucleotide sequence: TGTGCCAGCAGCTTATCGAGATTACGGAATGAGCAGTTCTTC. It specifies CASSLSRLRNEQFF.

This clonotype was found many times. The chain links TRBV5-6 to TRBJ2-5; maybe TRBD1 (7 bases). V lost 2 bases to trimming and J lost 4 bases, with 12 bases between them. This CDR3 is built from 14 residues. The germline V gene encodes CDR1 SGHDT and CDR2 YYEEEE. CDR3 nucleotides: TGTGCCAGCAGCTTAACTCAGGGGGGAGAGACCCAGTACTTC. Amino acids: CASSLTQGGETQYF.

This clonotype was observed a handful of times. J is TRBJ1-2 and V is TRBV4-1; D call uncertain. Germline-derived CDR1 and CDR2 are MGHRA and YSYEKL. V dropped 2 bases and J dropped 0 bases, with 7 bases sitting between them. This CDR3 has 14 residues. The CDR3 spells CASSQHQSNYGYTF. CDR3 nucleotides: TGCGCCAGCAGCCAACACCAGTCTAACTATGGCTACACCTTC.

This clonotype was found a few times. The chain carries TRBV9 and TRBJ1-6; D is uncertain. The CDR3 has 15 amino acids. V was shortened by 5 bases and J by 9 bases, with 18 bases between the two germline ends. Germline V lookup: CDR1 SGDLS, CDR2 YYNGEE. CDR3 residues: CASRRSWTESSPLHF. CDR3 DNA: TGTGCCAGCAGAAGATCTTGGACTGAATCTTCACCCCTCCACTTT.

About this clonotype: The junction and the germline gene differ at one end; a read error may be behind it. V is TRBV20-1 and J is TRBJ2-5; D possibly corresponds to TRBD2 (6 bases). The CDR3 consists of 14 residues. The germline CDR1 and CDR2 sequences are DFQATT and SNEGSKA (reference sequence). CDR3 amino acids: CSASYWGRQETRYF. In DNA, the CDR3 is TGCAGTGCTTCGTATTGGGGGAGGCAAGAGACCCGGTACTTC.

This clonotype was seen a handful of times. A read error may explain this, as a much larger clone is one base away. The J gene is TRBJ2-4, the V gene TRBV30; TRBD2 is a possible D gene (5 bases). The germline CDR1 and CDR2 sequences are GTSNPN and SVGIG (reference sequence). Trimming took 4 bases from V and 6 from J, leaving 13 bases between them. The CDR3 consists of 13 residues. Here the CDR3 DNA reads TGTGCCTGGAACCAGAGGGCAGGAAACATTCAGTACTTC. Its protein product is CAWNQRAGNIQYF.

This clonotype was seen repeatedly, ten times or more. The chain has TRBV7-6 and TRBJ2-1; perhaps TRBD2 as D (5 bases). There are 14 residues in the CDR3. The germline V gene encodes CDR1 SGHVS and CDR2 FNYEAQ. The ends were cut back, 1 base at V and 7 bases at J, with 11 bases in the middle. The CDR3 DNA reads as TGTGCCAGCAGCTTAGAGGGAGCGGTTAATGAGCAGTTCTTC. This sequence encodes CASSLEGAVNEQFF.

The table lists this clonotype with a few counts. The chain links TRBV11-2 to TRBJ2-1; no definite D call. Germline values: CDR1 SGHAT, CDR2 FQNNGV. The CDR3 contains 14 residues. Trimming pared 2 bases from V and 7 bases from J, leaving 12 bases between. In DNA form, the CDR3 reads TGTGCCAGCAGCTTATTACACCGTAGTAATGAGCAGTTCTTC. Amino acid sequence: CASSLLHRSNEQFF. Full variable domain (remainder filled in from reference TRBV11-2 and TRBJ2-1): EAGVAQSPRYKIIEKRQSVAFWCNPISGHATLYWYQQILGQGPKLLIQFQNNGVVDDSQLPKDRFSAERLKGVDSTLKIQPAKLEDSAVYLCASSLLHRSNEQFFGPGTRLTVL.

This chain joins TRBV20-1 and TRBJ1-2; 7 nucleotides match TRBD1. V gave up 0 bases and J gave up 8 bases; unmatched junction bases: 12. The CDR3 spans 15 residues. Germline CDR1 is DFQATT and CDR2 is SNEGSKA (reference sequence). CDR3 nucleotide sequence: TGCAGTGCTAGAGATCAGAGGAAGGGGGCGCAGGGCTACACCTTC. This codes for CSARDQRKGAQGYTF.

This clonotype was seen only a few times. The rearrangement uses TRBV2 and TRBJ1-1; D is unclear. V shed 7 bases and J shed 12 bases, with 24 bases lying between them. Per germline, CDR1 SNHLY and CDR2 FYNNEI. There are 14 residues in the CDR3. CDR3 amino acids: CASTLEVAGTFSFF. CDR3 sequence (DNA): TGTGCCAGCACTCTCGAAGTGGCAGGTACTTTCTCTTTCTTT.

The chain is built from TRBV2 and TRBJ2-2; the D gene is possibly TRBD2 (6 bases). Germline V gene data show CDR1 as SNHLY and CDR2 as FYNNEI. Trimming cost V 5 bases and J 4 bases, with 14 bases left between them. The CDR3 loop spans 15 amino acids. The CDR3 sequence: CASSPSASATGELFF. The CDR3 nucleotides are TGTGCCAGCAGTCCCTCAGCTAGCGCCACCGGGGAGCTGTTTTTT.

This clonotype showed up just a few times. The rearrangement joins TRBV7-9 to TRBJ2-7, with a possible D match to TRBD1 (5 bases). Germline loops: CDR1 SEHNR, CDR2 FQNEAQ (reference sequence). The CDR3 is made up of 15 amino acids. Trimming removed 5 bases from V and 3 bases from J, with 17 bases in between. The CDR3: CASSRDSIFFYEQYF. In DNA, the CDR3 is TGTGCCAGCAGCCGAGACAGTATTTTTTTCTACGAGCAGTACTTC.

Concerning this clonotype: A junction boundary mismatches the germline segment, possibly from a read error. The genes are TRBV4-1 and TRBJ2-3; D possibly corresponds to TRBD2 (6 bases). This CDR3 has 18 amino acids. Germline V lookup: CDR1 MGHRA, CDR2 YSYEKL. CDR3 amino acids: CASSPGPSARGGTDTRYF. The CDR3, as DNA: TGCGCCAGCAGCCCAGGGCCTAGCGCAAGAGGCGGCACAGATACGCGGTATTTT.

The chain recombines TRBV3-1 with TRBJ2-5; 11 bases fit TRBD1. The J call may be incorrect, as the DNA end agrees better with TRBJ2-7. Germline V gene lookup returns CDR1 LGHDT and CDR2 YNNKEL (reference sequence). The CDR3 sequence is 14 residues long. CDR3 DNA: TGTGCCAGCACCACCGGGACAGGGGGCTACGAGCAGTACTTC. Translated: CASTTGTGGYEQYF.

This rearrangement joins TRBV20-1 to TRBJ1-2, with D possibly TRBD1 on 5 matching bases. The CDR3 consists of 13 residues. V was trimmed by 0 bases and J by 6 bases, leaving 11 bases between them. Per germline, CDR1 DFQATT and CDR2 SNEGSKA (reference sequence). The CDR3 loop reads CSARDRDVHGYTF. As DNA, the CDR3 is TGCAGTGCTAGAGATCGGGACGTCCATGGCTACACCTTC.

There are a few counts of this clonotype. The rearrangement joins TRBV6-6 to TRBJ1-2, with TRBD1 as a possible D gene (6 bases). Trimming pared 5 bases from V and 6 bases from J, leaving 10 bases between. The V gene's germline CDR1 is MNHNY and CDR2 SVGAGI (reference sequence). CDR3 length: 12 residues. CDR3 loop: CASSRQDNGYTF. The CDR3 region has the DNA TGTGCCAGCAGTCGACAGGACAATGGCTACACCTTC.